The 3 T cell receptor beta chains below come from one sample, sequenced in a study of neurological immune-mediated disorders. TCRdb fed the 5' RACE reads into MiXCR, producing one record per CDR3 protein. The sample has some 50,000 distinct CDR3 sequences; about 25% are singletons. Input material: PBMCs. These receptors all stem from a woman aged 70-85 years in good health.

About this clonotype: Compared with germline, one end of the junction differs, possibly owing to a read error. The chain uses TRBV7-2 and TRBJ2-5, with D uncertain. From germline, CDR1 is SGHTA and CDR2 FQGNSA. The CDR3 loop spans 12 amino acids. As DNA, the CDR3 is TGTGCCAGCAGCTTAGATCAAGATACCCAGTACTTC. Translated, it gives CASSLDQDTQYF.

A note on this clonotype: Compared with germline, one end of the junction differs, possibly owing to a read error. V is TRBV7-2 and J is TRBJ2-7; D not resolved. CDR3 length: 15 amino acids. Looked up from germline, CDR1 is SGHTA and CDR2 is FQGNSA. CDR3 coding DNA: TGTGCCAGTAGCTTAGGTTTCGACGTCTATGCCGAGCAGTACTTC. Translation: CASSLGFDVYAEQYF. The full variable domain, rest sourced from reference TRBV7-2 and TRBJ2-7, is GAGVSQSPSNKVTEKGKDVELRCDPISGHTALYWYRQSLGQGLEFLIYFQGNSAPDKSGLPSDRFSAERTGGSVSTLTIQRTQQEDSAVYLCASSLGFDVYAEQYFGPGTRLTVT.

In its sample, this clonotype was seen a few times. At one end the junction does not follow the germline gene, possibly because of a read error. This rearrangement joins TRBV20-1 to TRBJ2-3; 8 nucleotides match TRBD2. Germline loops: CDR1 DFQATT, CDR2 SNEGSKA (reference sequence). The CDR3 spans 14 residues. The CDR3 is CSPRTAGGEDTQYF. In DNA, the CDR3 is TGCAGTCCTAGGACGGCGGGAGGAGAAGATACGCAGTATTTT.